Included here is one TCR beta chain sequence, with context. Patients from Seattle were sampled longitudinally, starting during active infection. This sample was taken from a study of blood T cell repertoires in COVID-19. Whole-study context: Acute and convalescent COVID-19 samples came from the United States, Italy and Spain. The cDNA or gDNA used as material had been derived from T cells, B-cell-depleted T cells, or PBMCs.

As originally analysed: Researchers report that nucleated cell counts were estimated from reference gene primer amplification. Assay: immunoSEQ multiplex PCR; the TCRdb copy retains only in-frame clones and omits some. The V and J calls and the clone size are those of that table, but D and trimming were determined from the DNA. The sample yields nearly 50,000 clones, 87% seen once. The germline CDR1 and CDR2 sequences are LGHDT and YNNKEL (reference sequence). The CDR3 runs to 16 residues. Trimming removed 7 bases from V and 1 base from J; junction bases left unmatched: 8. This sequence was found in an elderly woman with COVID-19, enrolled during active disease. Sequencing was done on a sample of peripheral blood. The rearrangement links TRBV3-1 (or the pseudogene TRBV3-2) to TRBJ2-5, with TRBD2 matching over 11 bases. CDR3: CASTPRLAGRQETQYF. The CDR3 DNA follows: TGTGCCAGCACGCCTCGACTAGCGGGACGCCAAGAGACCCAGTACTTC.